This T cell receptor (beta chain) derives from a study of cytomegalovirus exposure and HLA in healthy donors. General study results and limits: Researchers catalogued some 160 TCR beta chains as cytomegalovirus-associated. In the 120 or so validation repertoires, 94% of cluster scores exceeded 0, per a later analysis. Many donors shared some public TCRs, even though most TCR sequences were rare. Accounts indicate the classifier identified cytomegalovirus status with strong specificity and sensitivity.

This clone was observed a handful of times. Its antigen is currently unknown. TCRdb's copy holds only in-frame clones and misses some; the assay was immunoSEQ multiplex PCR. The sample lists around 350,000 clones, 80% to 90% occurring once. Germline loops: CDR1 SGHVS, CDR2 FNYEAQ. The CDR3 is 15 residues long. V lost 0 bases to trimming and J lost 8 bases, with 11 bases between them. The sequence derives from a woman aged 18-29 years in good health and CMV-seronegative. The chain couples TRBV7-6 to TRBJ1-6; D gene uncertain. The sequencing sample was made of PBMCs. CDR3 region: CASSLAPGEDSPLHF. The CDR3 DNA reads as TGTGCCAGCAGCTTAGCGCCGGGAGAAGATTCACCCCTCCACTTT.